The 32 T cell receptor beta chains presented below share a single source sample, sequenced in a study of technical replicates of blood from a handful of donors. Profiling relied on immunoSEQ multiplex PCR, and the TCRdb table lists in-frame clones only, not all of them. The data contain approximately 74,000 clones, roughly 98% of them singletons. The specimen was T cells isolated from PBMCs. These receptors were taken from a human donor in good health.

The V and J genes are TRBV5-1 and TRBJ2-6; D might be TRBD1 (6 bases). The CDR3 spans 16 residues. Germline CDR1 and CDR2: SGHRS and YFSETQ. V was trimmed by 4 bases and J by 0 bases, leaving 11 bases between them. DNA of the CDR3: TGCGCCAGCAGCAGTGGACAGCCCTCTGGGGCCAACGTCCTGACTTTC. Protein sequence: CASSSGQPSGANVLTF.

This chain uses TRBV7-9 with TRBJ1-2; 7 bases agree with TRBD1. The CDR3 extends over 14 amino acids. Per germline, CDR1 SEHNR and CDR2 FQNEAQ (reference sequence). V trimming: 4 bases; J trimming: 6 bases; junction bases outside the gene matches: 8. The CDR3 DNA sequence: TGTGCCAGCAGCTCGCCGGGACAGAGTCATGGCTACACCTTC. Translated: CASSSPGQSHGYTF. The full variable domain, in which reference TRBV7-9 and TRBJ1-2 provide the parts outside the CDR3, is DTGVSQNPRHKITKRGQNVTFRCDPISEHNRLYWYRQTLGQGPEFLTYFQNEAQLEKSRLLSDRFSAERPKGSFSTLEIQRTEQGDSAMYLCASSSPGQSHGYTFGSGTRLTVV.

The chain joins TRBV6-1 to TRBJ1-3; 7 bases agree with TRBD1. V was clipped by 3 bases and J by 3 bases; unmatched bases: 5. There are 15 residues in the CDR3. The germline gives CDR1 MNHNS, CDR2 SASEGT. The CDR3 loop reads CASSDGRGSGNTIYF. The CDR3 DNA reads as TGTGCCAGCAGTGATGGCAGGGGGAGTGGAAACACCATATATTTT.

The chain carries TRBV7-9 and TRBJ1-5; 9 bases are shared with TRBD1. Germline CDR1 reads SEHNR; CDR2 reads FQNEAQ (reference sequence). V was pared by 5 bases and J by 6 bases, with 8 bases of the junction left unmatched. This CDR3 has 15 amino acids. CDR3 bases: TGTGCCAGCAGCCACGGACAGGGGCCCGGTCAGCCCCAGCATTTT. Its translation: CASSHGQGPGQPQHF.

This sequence joins TRBV29-1 and TRBJ2-1, with D unclear. The V end was cut by 2 bases, the J end by 8 bases, with 10 bases between. Germline-derived CDR1 and CDR2 are SQVTM and ANQGSEA. The CDR3 runs to 12 residues. The CDR3 sequence is CSVEWLVDEQFF. In nucleotides, the CDR3 is TGCAGCGTTGAATGGTTAGTTGATGAGCAGTTCTTC.

The rearrangement links TRBV7-8 to TRBJ1-4; D is unclear. Trimming shortened V by 5 bases and J by 0 bases, and 16 bases separated the two germline ends. Looked up from germline, CDR1 is SGHVS and CDR2 is FQNEAQ. The CDR3 consists of 17 residues. CDR3 sequence: CASSPERSIPTNEKLFF. CDR3 in DNA: TGTGCCAGCAGCCCAGAACGGAGCATACCAACTAATGAAAAACTGTTTTTT.

The chain has TRBV7-9 and TRBJ2-5; TRBD2 aligns across 11 bases. The ends lost 1 base at V and 3 bases at J; junction bases unmatched: 4. Germline loops: CDR1 SEHNR, CDR2 FQNEAQ (reference sequence). The CDR3 length is 16 residues. For the CDR3, the DNA is TGTGCCAGCAGCTTAGGGGCTAGCGGGGGGAAAGAGACCCAGTACTTC. It translates to CASSLGASGGKETQYF.

The chain carries TRBV4-1 and TRBJ1-1, with D tentatively TRBD1 (6 bases). Germline CDR1 is MGHRA and CDR2 is YSYEKL. Trimming removed 0 bases at V and 4 bases at J, with 15 bases between. The CDR3 contains 16 residues. As DNA, the CDR3 is TGCGCCAGCAGCCAAGACGCGATTCAGGGGACCACTGAAGCTTTCTTT. The encoded protein is CASSQDAIQGTTEAFF.

The chain carries TRBV4-2 and TRBJ2-7; TRBD2 might be the D (5 bases). Deletions cut 4 bases from V and 0 bases from J, with 7 bases between. This CDR3 is built from 13 residues. The germline gives CDR1 LGHNA, CDR2 YNFKEQ. The CDR3 reads CASSRENSYEQYF. In nucleotides, the CDR3 is TGTGCCAGCAGCCGGGAGAACTCCTACGAGCAGTACTTC.

The rearrangement joins TRBV2 to TRBJ2-1, with 11 bases identical to TRBD2. The ends lost 8 bases at V and 7 bases at J; junction bases unmatched: 16. The V gene's germline CDR1 is SNHLY and CDR2 FYNNEI. This CDR3 has 17 amino acids. The CDR3 protein is CASDLSGRAAVWNEQFF. In DNA form, the CDR3 reads TGTGCCAGCGACCTTAGCGGGAGGGCTGCTGTGTGGAATGAGCAGTTCTTC.

V is TRBV11-3 and J is TRBJ1-1; TRBD1 matches at 9 bases. V dropped 5 bases and J dropped 6; count of bases not matched to a gene: 7. Germline lookup yields CDR1 SGHNT and CDR2 YENEEA. This CDR3 has 14 amino acids. For the CDR3, the DNA is TGTGCCAGCAGCCCAGGACAGGGGTGGGCTGAAGCTTTCTTT. Residues: CASSPGQGWAEAFF.

The chain uses TRBV6-5 and TRBJ2-7; 8 bases map to TRBD2. V shed 2 bases, J shed 3 bases, and the junction held 9 bases outside the gene matches. Germline V gives CDR1 MNHEY, CDR2 SVGAGI. The CDR3 loop spans 16 amino acids. The CDR3 region is CASSYPTGAGDYEQYF. CDR3 nucleotide sequence: TGTGCCAGCAGTTACCCCACGGGAGCGGGAGACTACGAGCAGTACTTC.

The rearrangement joins TRBV5-1 to TRBJ2-7; 11 bases are shared with TRBD1. V was clipped by 0 bases and J by 6 bases; unmatched bases: 5. The length of the CDR3 is 15 residues. CDR1 and CDR2 (germline): SGHRS, YFSETQ. The CDR3 DNA reads as TGCGCCAGCAGCTTGGTGGGACAGGGGGGAGGCGAGCAGTACTTC. Translation: CASSLVGQGGGEQYF.

The chain uses TRBV5-4 and TRBJ2-2; 12 bases map to TRBD2. The CDR3 is 17 amino acids. The V gene end was trimmed by 0 bases and the J gene end by 5 bases; junction bases not matched to a gene: 5. Germline V gene data show CDR1 as SGHNT and CDR2 as YYREEE (reference sequence). CDR3 nucleotide sequence: TGTGCCAGCAGCTTGGGACTAGCGGGAGTGGGGACCGGGGAGCTGTTTTTT. It translates to CASSLGLAGVGTGELFF.

The rearrangement links TRBV7-9 to TRBJ1-4; D is ambiguous. Trimming removed 5 bases from V and 10 bases from J, with 20 bases in between. The germline V gene encodes CDR1 SEHNR and CDR2 FQNEAQ (reference sequence). The CDR3 consists of 15 residues. CDR3 DNA sequence: TGTGCCAGCAGCAGTAAAATTAATCATAGTGGAAAACTGTTTTTT. Translation gives CASSSKINHSGKLFF. The full variable domain, rest sourced from reference TRBV7-9 and TRBJ1-4, is DTGVSQNPRHKITKRGQNVTFRCDPISEHNRLYWYRQTLGQGPEFLTYFQNEAQLEKSRLLSDRFSAERPKGSFSTLEIQRTEQGDSAMYLCASSSKINHSGKLFFGSGTQLSVL.

The gene calls are TRBV5-4 and TRBJ1-5; no reliable D call. This CDR3 contains 13 residues. CDR1 and CDR2 (germline): SGHNT, YYREEE (reference sequence). V was shortened by 4 bases and J by 7 bases, with 12 bases between the two germline ends. The CDR3 is CASSPGGGQPQHF. CDR3 bases: TGTGCCAGCAGCCCAGGAGGAGGACAGCCCCAGCATTTT.

This chain uses TRBV5-1 with TRBJ1-1; weak D call: TRBD1 (6 bases). CDR1 and CDR2 from the germline V gene are SGHRS and YFSETQ. The CDR3 loop spans 13 amino acids. V was cut by 0 bases and J by 4 bases, with 7 bases left in between. The CDR3 DNA is TGCGCCAGCAGCTTGGACAGGGCCACTGAAGCTTTCTTT. Amino acids: CASSLDRATEAFF.

V usage is TRBV6-6 and J usage is TRBJ2-7, with TRBD2 identical over 7 bases. The CDR3 is made up of 16 amino acids. Per germline, CDR1 MNHNY and CDR2 SVGAGI (reference sequence). V trimming: 0 bases; J trimming: 0 bases; junction bases outside the gene matches: 5. CDR3 residues: CASSYSPSGSSYEQYF. Here the CDR3 DNA reads TGTGCCAGCAGTTACTCCCCTAGCGGCAGCTCCTACGAGCAGTACTTC.

J is TRBJ1-2 and V is TRBV5-1, with TRBD1 matching over 9 bases. CDR3 size: 15 residues. V shed 2 bases, J shed 6 bases, and the junction held 8 bases outside the gene matches. CDR1 is SGHRS, CDR2 YFSETQ, per germline. The CDR3 DNA sequence: TGCGCCAGCAGCTTTACCGGGACAGGGTCCGATGGCTACACCTTC. Encoded protein: CASSFTGTGSDGYTF.

The chain carries TRBV19 and TRBJ1-5, with no clear D. Trimming stripped 1 base from V and 6 bases from J, with 16 bases between. This CDR3 contains 16 residues. Germline lookup yields CDR1 LNHDA and CDR2 SQIVND (reference sequence). CDR3 nucleotide sequence: TGTGCCAGTAGTATAGGGGCCGGCGGGAACGGTCAGCCCCAGCATTTT. Translation gives CASSIGAGGNGQPQHF.

The chain links TRBV27 to TRBJ1-1; 9 positions agree with TRBD1. Germline V CDR1 and CDR2: MNHEY, SMNVEV (reference sequence). The CDR3 is 14 residues long. The V segment lost 4 bases and the J segment 7 bases; nucleotides outside the gene matches: 7. The CDR3 spells CASSSYPGQGEAFF. The CDR3 DNA reads TGTGCCAGCAGTTCCTACCCGGGACAGGGTGAAGCTTTCTTT.

This chain uses TRBV30 with TRBJ2-1; D is possibly TRBD2 (6 bases). Trimming shortened V by 3 bases and J by 0 bases, and 18 bases separated the two germline ends. The CDR3 spans 17 residues. The germline V gene encodes CDR1 GTSNPN and CDR2 SVGIG (reference sequence). The CDR3 loop is CAWRMRGLSSSYNEQFF. The DNA of the CDR3 is TGTGCCTGGAGGATGCGGGGACTTTCGAGCTCCTACAATGAGCAGTTCTTC.

The rearrangement uses TRBV4-1 and TRBJ2-7; the match to TRBD1 covers 8 bases. CDR3 length equals 15 residues. Germline V gene lookup returns CDR1 MGHRA and CDR2 YSYEKL. Germline trimming cut 4 bases from V and 0 bases from J; bases unmatched to any gene: 5. CDR3 DNA: TGCGCCAGCAGCCGCGCCGGGACAGGCTCCTACGAGCAGTACTTC. Its translation: CASSRAGTGSYEQYF.

A single count supports this clone. J is TRBJ2-3 and V is TRBV10-3, with D perhaps TRBD2 (6 bases). Trimming took off 10 bases at V and 0 bases at J, with 20 bases between the two ends. Germline V gene data show CDR1 as ENHRY and CDR2 as SYGVKD. The CDR3 loop spans 16 amino acids. The CDR3 loop is CATTIAEQPSTDTQYF. The CDR3 region has the DNA TGTGCCACCACGATAGCGGAACAACCTAGCACAGATACGCAGTATTTT.

This chain links TRBV9 with TRBJ2-3; 8 bases fit TRBD2. The CDR3 is 12 residues long. The V gene end was trimmed by 4 bases and the J gene end by 11 bases; junction bases not matched to a gene: 6. Germline-derived CDR1 and CDR2 are SGDLS and YYNGEE. The CDR3 DNA is TGTGCCAGCAGCAGATTAGCGGGAAAGCAGTATTTT. Its translation is CASSRLAGKQYF.

The genes are TRBV10-1 and TRBJ2-2; TRBD1 aligns across 7 bases. The germline CDR1 and CDR2 sequences are WNHNN and SYGVQD (reference sequence). The CDR3 has 15 residues. Trimming took 6 bases from V and 3 from J; bases not matched to a gene: 7. The CDR3 bases are TGCGCCAGCAGGCCGGGACAGACCTACACCGGGGAGCTGTTTTTT. As protein: CASRPGQTYTGELFF.

The genes are TRBV7-9 and TRBJ2-7; the match to TRBD2 covers 12 bases. Germline V gives CDR1 SEHNR, CDR2 FQNEAQ (reference sequence). The CDR3 runs to 16 residues. Germline trimming cut 7 bases from V and 1 base from J; bases unmatched to any gene: 8. This CDR3 reads CASKSTTSGGSYEQYF. CDR3 coding DNA: TGTGCCAGCAAATCGACGACTAGCGGGGGATCCTACGAGCAGTACTTC.

The V call is TRBV21-1, the J call TRBJ2-5; the table's TRBD2 call for D was not verified on the DNA. TRBV21-1 is reported as a pseudogene. The CDR3 loop spans 17 amino acids. CDR3 bases: TGTGCCAGCAGCTCTGTTCCTTCCGAGGGAGTCCAAGAGACCCAGTACTTC. It is translated as CASSSVPSEGVQETQYF.

Only one count was recorded for this clone. V is TRBV5-4 and J is TRBJ2-5, with D possibly matching TRBD2 (5 bases). With 0 bases removed from V and 1 base from J, the gap between germline ends came to 16 bases. The germline V gene encodes CDR1 SGHNT and CDR2 YYREEE (reference sequence). The length of the CDR3 is 17 residues. The CDR3 spells CASSLGRRMNPQETQYF. The CDR3 region has the DNA TGTGCCAGCAGCTTGGGACGGAGGATGAACCCCCAAGAGACCCAGTACTTC.

The chain links TRBV6-5 to TRBJ1-4, with D possibly being TRBD1 (6 bases). This CDR3 comprises 15 residues. V lost 7 bases to trimming and J lost 4 bases, with 16 bases between them. The V gene's germline CDR1 is MNHEY and CDR2 SVGAGI. Here the CDR3 reads CASMTAGQHNEKLFF. CDR3 nucleotide sequence: TGTGCCAGCATGACCGCCGGACAGCATAATGAAAAACTGTTTTTT.

The rearrangement links TRBV6-5 to TRBJ1-5; 8 bases are a match to TRBD1. Germline lookup yields CDR1 MNHEY and CDR2 SVGAGI. CDR3 length equals 13 residues. V lost 6 bases, J lost 7 bases, and 5 bases stayed unmatched. Here the CDR3 DNA reads TGTGCCAGCAGCCCGGACAGGGACCAGCCCCAGCATTTT. It yields the protein CASSPDRDQPQHF.

J is TRBJ2-5 and V is TRBV6-1; 7 nucleotides agree with TRBD1. Germline trimming cut 8 bases from V and 1 base from J; bases unmatched to any gene: 10. The CDR3 contains 15 residues. The germline V gene encodes CDR1 MNHNS and CDR2 SASEGT. The CDR3 nucleotides read TGTGCCAGCTGCCGGGACAGCTATCTCCAAGAGACCCAGTACTTC. Protein product: CASCRDSYLQETQYF.